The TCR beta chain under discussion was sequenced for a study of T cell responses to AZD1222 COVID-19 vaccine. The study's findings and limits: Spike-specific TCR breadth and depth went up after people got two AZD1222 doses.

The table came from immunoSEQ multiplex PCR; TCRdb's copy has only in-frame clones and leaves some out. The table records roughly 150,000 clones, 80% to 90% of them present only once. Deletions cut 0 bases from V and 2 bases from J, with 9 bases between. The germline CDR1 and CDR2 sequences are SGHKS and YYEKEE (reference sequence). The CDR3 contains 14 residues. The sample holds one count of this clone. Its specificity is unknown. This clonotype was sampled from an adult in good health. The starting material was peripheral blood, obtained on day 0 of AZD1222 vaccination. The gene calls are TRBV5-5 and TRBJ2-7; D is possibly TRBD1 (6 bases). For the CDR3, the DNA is TGTGCCAGCAGCTTGGAAGGGGGAACCTACGAGCAGTACTTC. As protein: CASSLEGGTYEQYF. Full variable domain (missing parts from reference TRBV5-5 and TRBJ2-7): DAGVTQSPTHLIKTRGQQVTLRCSPISGHKSVSWYQQVLGQGPQFIFQYYEKEERGRGNFPDRFSARQFPNYSSELNVNALLLGDSALYLCASSLEGGTYEQYFGPGTRLTVT.